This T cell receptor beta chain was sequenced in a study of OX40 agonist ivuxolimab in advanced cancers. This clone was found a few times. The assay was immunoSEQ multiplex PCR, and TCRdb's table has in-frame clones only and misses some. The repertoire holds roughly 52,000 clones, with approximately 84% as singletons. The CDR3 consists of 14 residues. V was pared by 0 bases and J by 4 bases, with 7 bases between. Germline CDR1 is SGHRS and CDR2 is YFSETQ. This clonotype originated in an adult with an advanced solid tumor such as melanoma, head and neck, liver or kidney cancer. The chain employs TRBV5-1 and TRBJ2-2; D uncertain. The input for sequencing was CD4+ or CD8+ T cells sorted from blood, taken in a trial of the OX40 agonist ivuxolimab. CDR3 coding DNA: TGCGCCAGCAGCTTGGAAGCGTCCACCGGGGAGCTGTTTTTT. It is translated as CASSLEASTGELFF.